Detailed here is one TCR beta chain. Its antigen is still unknown. This entry belongs to a study of cytomegalovirus exposure and HLA in healthy donors. Germline loops: CDR1 MGHRA, CDR2 YSYEKL. The CDR3 covers 18 residues. V shed 4 bases, J shed 3 bases, and the junction held 15 bases outside the gene matches. Sequencing was performed with immunoSEQ multiplex PCR; in TCRdb, only in-frame clones are kept and a portion is missing. The sample contains roughly 59,000 clones, more than 85% of which appear only once. Study-wide findings and caveats: A list of around 150 TCR beta chains associated with cytomegalovirus was given. Reports showed the classifier diagnosing cytomegalovirus status with high specificity and sensitivity. The tendency of first-cohort TCR clusters to co-occur in the 90 to 150 validation repertoires emerged from a later analysis.

The rearrangement uses TRBV4-1 and TRBJ1-1, with 9 nucleotides matching TRBD1. The source of this sequence is a woman aged 18-29 years in good health and CMV-seropositive. The sample was PBMCs. The CDR3 DNA is TGCGCCAGCAGCCCCACTTCCCCCGGGACAGGGAAGGACACTGAAGCTTTCTTT. Residues: CASSPTSPGTGKDTEAFF.